Listed here are 5 T cell receptor beta chains from one sample, sequenced in a study of CD8+ T cells in alopecia areata. Extracted from the samples, RNA was reverse transcribed into cDNA to serve as the sequencing template. Assay used: immunoSEQ multiplex PCR; TCRdb lists only in-frame clones, some missing. This sample yields 100,000 to 120,000 clones, of which 55% to 60% are seen a single time; roughly a quarter belongs to the top ten. Sample: NKG2D-low CD8+ T cells sorted from blood. The source is a human donor with alopecia areata.

V usage is TRBV9 and J usage is TRBJ2-1, with 7 positions matching TRBD1. CDR1 is SGDLS and CDR2 is YYNGEE in the germline V gene. The CDR3 is made up of 16 amino acids. With V trimmed by 4 bases and J by 3 bases, 10 bases remained unmatched. This chain's CDR3 is CASSPQTGLNYNEQFF. CDR3 coding DNA: TGTGCCAGCAGCCCCCAGACAGGGCTAAACTACAATGAGCAGTTCTTC. The full variable domain, in which reference TRBV9 and TRBJ2-1 provide the parts outside the CDR3, is DSGVTQTPKHLITATGQRVTLRCSPRSGDLSVYWYQQSLDQGLQFLIQYYNGEERAKGNILERFSAQQFPDLHSELNLSSLELGDSALYFCASSPQTGLNYNEQFFGPGTRLTVL.

V usage is TRBV2 and J usage is TRBJ1-1, with D perhaps matching TRBD1 (6 bases). Germline V CDR1 and CDR2: SNHLY, FYNNEI. Trimming pared 10 bases from V and 1 base from J, leaving 16 bases between. The CDR3 runs 14 residues. The CDR3 DNA reads as TGTGCCATCGTCAGGGGTCAGAAGAACACTGAAGCTTTCTTT. Protein product: CAIVRGQKNTEAFF.

The genes are TRBV5-4 and TRBJ1-1; D uncertain. The germline V gene has CDR1 SGHNT and CDR2 YYREEE (reference sequence). The CDR3 runs to 8 residues. Trimming cost V 6 bases and J 6 bases, with 0 bases left between them. The CDR3 is CASTEAFF. The CDR3 region has the DNA TGTGCCAGCACTGAAGCTTTCTTT.

The genes are TRBV25-1 and TRBJ2-5, with 7 bases lining up with TRBD1. The CDR3 sequence is 16 residues long. Germline values: CDR1 MGHDK, CDR2 SYGVNS. Losses at the gene ends were 3 bases for V and 0 bases for J; bases not matched to a gene: 7. DNA of the CDR3: TGTGCCAGCAGTGAGTTCGGGACAGAGTACCAAGAGACCCAGTACTTC. As protein: CASSEFGTEYQETQYF.

The CDR3 region has the DNA TGTGCCAGCATGACCACGGAGGAGACCCAGTACTTC. Protein product: CASMTTEETQYF. The chain has TRBV28 and TRBJ2-5, with D unresolved. Germline CDR1 reads MDHEN; CDR2 reads SYDVKM. Trimming cost V 7 bases and J 5 bases, with 11 bases left between them. This CDR3 contains 12 residues.